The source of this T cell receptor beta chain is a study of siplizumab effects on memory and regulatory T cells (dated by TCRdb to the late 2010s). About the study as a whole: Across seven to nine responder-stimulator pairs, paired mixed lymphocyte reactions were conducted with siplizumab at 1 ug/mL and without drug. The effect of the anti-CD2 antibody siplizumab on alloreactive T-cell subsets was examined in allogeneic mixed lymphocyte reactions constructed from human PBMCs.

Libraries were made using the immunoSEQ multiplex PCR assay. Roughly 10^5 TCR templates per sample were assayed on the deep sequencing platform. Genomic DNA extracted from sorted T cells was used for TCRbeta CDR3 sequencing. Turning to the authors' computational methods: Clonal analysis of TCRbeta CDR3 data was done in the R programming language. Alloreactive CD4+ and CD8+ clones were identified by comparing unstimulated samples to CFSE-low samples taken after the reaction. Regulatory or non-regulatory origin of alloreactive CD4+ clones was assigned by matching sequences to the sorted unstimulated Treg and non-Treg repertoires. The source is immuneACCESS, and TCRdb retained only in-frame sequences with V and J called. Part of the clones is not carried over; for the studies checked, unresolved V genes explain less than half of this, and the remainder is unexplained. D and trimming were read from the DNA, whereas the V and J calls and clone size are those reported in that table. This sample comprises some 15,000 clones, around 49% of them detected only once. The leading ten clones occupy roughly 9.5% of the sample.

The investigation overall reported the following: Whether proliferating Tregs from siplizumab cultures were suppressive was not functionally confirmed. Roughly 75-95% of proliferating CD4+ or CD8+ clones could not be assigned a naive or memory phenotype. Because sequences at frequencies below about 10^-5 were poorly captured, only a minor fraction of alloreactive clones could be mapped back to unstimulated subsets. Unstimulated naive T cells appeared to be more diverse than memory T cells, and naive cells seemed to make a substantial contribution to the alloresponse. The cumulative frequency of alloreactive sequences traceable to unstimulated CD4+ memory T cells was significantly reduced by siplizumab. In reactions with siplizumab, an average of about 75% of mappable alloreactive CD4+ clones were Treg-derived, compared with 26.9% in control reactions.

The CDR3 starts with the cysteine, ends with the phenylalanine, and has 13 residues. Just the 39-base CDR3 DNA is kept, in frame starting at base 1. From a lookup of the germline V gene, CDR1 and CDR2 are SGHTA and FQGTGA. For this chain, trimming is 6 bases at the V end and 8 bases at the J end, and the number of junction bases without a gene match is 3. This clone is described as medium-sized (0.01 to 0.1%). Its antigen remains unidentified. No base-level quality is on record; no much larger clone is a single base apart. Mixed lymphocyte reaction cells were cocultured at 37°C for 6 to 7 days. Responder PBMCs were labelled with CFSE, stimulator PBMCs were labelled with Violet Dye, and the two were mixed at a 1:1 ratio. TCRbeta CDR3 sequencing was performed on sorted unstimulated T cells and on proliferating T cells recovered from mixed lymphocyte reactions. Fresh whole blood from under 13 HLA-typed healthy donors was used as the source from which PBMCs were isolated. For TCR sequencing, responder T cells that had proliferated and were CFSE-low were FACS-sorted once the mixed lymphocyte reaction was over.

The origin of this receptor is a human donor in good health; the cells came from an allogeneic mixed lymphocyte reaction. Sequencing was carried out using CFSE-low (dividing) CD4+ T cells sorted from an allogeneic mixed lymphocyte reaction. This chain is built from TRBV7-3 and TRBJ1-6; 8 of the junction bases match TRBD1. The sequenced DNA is TGTGCCAGCAGTCACAGGGGGTATTCACCCCTCCACTTT. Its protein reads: CASSHRGYSPLHF.